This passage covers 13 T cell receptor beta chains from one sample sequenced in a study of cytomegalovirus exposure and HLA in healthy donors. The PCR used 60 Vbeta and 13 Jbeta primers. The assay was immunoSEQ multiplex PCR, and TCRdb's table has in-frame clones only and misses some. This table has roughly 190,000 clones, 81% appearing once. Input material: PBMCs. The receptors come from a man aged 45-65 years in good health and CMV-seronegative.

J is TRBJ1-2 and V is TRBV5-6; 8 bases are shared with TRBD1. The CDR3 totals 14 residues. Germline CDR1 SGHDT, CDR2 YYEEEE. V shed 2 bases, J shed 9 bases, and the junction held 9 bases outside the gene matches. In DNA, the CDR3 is TGTGCCAGCAGCTTTTTTATAGGACAGGGCAGCTACACCTTC. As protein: CASSFFIGQGSYTF. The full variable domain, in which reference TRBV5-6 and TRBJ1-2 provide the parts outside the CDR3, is DAGVTQSPTHLIKTRGQQVTLRCSPKSGHDTVSWYQQALGQGPQFIFQYYEEEERQRGNFPDRFSGHQFPNYSSELNVNALLLGDSALYLCASSFFIGQGSYTFGSGTRLTVV.

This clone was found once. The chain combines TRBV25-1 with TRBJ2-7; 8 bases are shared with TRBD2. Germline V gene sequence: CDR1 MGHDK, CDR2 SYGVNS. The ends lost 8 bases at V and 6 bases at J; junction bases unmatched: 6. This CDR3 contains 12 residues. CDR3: CASSSGGPEQYF. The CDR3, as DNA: TGTGCCAGCTCCTCGGGGGGGCCCGAGCAGTACTTC.

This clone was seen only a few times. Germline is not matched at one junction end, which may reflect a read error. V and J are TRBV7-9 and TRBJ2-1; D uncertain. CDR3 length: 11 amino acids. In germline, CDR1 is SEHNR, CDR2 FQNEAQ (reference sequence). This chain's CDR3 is CSSSFTWEQFF. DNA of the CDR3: TGTTCCAGCAGCTTTACATGGGAGCAGTTCTTC.

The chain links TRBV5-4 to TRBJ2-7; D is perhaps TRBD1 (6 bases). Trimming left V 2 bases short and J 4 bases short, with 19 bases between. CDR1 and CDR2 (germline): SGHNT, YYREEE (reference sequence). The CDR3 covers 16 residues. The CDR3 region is CASSFNRDRKGYEQYF. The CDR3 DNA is TGTGCCAGCAGCTTCAACAGGGACCGCAAGGGTTACGAGCAGTACTTC.

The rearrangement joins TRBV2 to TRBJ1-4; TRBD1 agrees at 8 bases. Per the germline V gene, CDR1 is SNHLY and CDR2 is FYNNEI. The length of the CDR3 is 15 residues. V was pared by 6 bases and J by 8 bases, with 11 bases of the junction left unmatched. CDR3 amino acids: CASREFGTGSEKLFF. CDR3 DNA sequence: TGTGCCAGCAGAGAGTTCGGGACAGGTAGCGAAAAACTGTTTTTT.

DNA of the CDR3: TGTGCCAGCAGCTTAGAGGGCAGGGGGCCTGGAAACACCATATATTTT. Its protein is CASSLEGRGPGNTIYF. The chain employs TRBV7-8 and TRBJ1-3; 8 nucleotides match TRBD1. After removal of 1 base from V and 2 bases from J, the junction contained 4 bases not matched to a gene. This CDR3 region has 16 residues. Germline V CDR1 and CDR2: SGHVS, FQNEAQ.

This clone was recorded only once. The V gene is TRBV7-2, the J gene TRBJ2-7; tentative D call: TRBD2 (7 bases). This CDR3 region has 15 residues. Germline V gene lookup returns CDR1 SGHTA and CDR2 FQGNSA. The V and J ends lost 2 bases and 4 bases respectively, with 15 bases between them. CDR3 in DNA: TGTGCCAGCAGCTTACTACGGCGGGGGCCGTACGAGCAGTACTTC. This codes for CASSLLRRGPYEQYF.

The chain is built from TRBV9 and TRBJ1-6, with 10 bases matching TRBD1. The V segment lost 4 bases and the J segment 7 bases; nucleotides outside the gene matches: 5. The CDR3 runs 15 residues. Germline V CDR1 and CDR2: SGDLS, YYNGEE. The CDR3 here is CASSSRDRGNSPLHF. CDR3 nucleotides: TGTGCCAGCAGCTCCCGGGACAGGGGCAATTCACCCCTCCACTTT.

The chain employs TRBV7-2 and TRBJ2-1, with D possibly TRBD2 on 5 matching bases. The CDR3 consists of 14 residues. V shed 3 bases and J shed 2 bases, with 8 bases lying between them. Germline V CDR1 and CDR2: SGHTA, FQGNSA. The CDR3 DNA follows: TGTGCCAGCAGCTTGAGGGCCGCCTACAATGAGCAGTTCTTC. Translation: CASSLRAAYNEQFF.

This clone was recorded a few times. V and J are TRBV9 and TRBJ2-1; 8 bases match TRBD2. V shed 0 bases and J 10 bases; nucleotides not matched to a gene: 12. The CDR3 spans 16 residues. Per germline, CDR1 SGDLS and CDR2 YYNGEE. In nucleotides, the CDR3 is TGTGCCAGCAGCGTAGTAGGAGCGGGGGCCTTTGGGGAGCAGTTCTTC. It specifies CASSVVGAGAFGEQFF.

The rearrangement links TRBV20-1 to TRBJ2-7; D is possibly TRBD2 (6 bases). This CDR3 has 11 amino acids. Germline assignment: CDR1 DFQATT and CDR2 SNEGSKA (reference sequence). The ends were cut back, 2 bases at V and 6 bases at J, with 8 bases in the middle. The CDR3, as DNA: TGCAGTGCTAGATTGGGAGGCGAGCAGTACTTC. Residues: CSARLGGEQYF.

In DNA form, the CDR3 reads TGTGCCTCATGGGAAGACAGGGTCTACACCGGGGAGCTGTTTTTT. It specifies CASWEDRVYTGELFF. The chain recombines TRBV5-6 with TRBJ2-2; 7 bases line up with TRBD1. Losses at the gene ends were 10 bases for V and 3 bases for J; bases not matched to a gene: 12. The CDR3 has 15 amino acids. CDR1 and CDR2 from the germline V gene are SGHDT and YYEEEE.

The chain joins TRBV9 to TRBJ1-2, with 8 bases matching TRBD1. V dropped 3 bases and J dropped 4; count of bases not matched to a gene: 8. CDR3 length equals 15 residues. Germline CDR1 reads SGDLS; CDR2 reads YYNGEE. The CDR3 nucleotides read TGTGCCAGCAGCGGAGGACAGGGACTCTTCTATGGCTACACCTTC. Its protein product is CASSGGQGLFYGYTF.